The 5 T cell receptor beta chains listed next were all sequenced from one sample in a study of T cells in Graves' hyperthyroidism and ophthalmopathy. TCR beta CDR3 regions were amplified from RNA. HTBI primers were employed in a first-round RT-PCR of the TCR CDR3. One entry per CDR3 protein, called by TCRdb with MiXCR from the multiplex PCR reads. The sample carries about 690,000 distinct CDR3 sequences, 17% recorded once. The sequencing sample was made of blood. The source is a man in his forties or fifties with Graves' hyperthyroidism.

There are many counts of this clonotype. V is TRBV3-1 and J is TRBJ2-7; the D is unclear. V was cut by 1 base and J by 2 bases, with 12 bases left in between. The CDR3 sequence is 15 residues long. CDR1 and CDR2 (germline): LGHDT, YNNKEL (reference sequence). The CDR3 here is CASSQVSVVAYEQYF. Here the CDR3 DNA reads TGTGCCAGCAGCCAAGTGTCGGTAGTAGCCTACGAGCAGTACTTC.

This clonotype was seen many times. This chain's CDR3 is CASSLLGSTNYGYTF. The DNA for the CDR3 is TGTGCCAGCAGTTTATTAGGCAGCACTAACTATGGCTACACCTTC. The chain has TRBV27 and TRBJ1-2, with no clear D. Germline CDR1 MNHEY, CDR2 SMNVEV (reference sequence). The CDR3 totals 15 residues. V was cut by 1 base and J by 0 bases, with 9 bases left in between.

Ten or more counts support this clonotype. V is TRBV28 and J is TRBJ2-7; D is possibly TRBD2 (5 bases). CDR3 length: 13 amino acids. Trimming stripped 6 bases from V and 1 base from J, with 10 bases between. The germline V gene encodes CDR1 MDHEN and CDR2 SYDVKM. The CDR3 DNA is TGTGCCAGCAGGGACTTTGGTTCCTACGAGCAGTACTTC. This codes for CASRDFGSYEQYF.

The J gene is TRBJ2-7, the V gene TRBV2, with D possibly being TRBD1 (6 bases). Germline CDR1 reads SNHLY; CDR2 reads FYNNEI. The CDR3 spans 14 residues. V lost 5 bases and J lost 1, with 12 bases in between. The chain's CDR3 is CASSRDNPSYEQYF. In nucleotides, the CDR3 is TGTGCCAGCAGTAGGGACAACCCTTCCTACGAGCAGTACTTC.

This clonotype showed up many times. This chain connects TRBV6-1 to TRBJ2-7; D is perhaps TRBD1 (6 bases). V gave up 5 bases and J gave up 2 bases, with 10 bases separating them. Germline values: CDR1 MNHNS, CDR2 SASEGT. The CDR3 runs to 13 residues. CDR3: CASSFPGAYEQYF. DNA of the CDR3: TGTGCCAGCAGTTTCCCAGGGGCCTACGAGCAGTACTTC.